Sequencing of this T cell receptor (beta chain) was carried out in a study of response to subunit inactivated influenza vaccine. Looked up from germline, CDR1 is SGHRS and CDR2 is YFSETQ. The CDR3 is made up of 13 amino acids. Study-level points and caveats: Authors proposed each seasonal influenza vaccination draws in few new T cells.

TCRdb fed the RT-PCR reads into MiXCR, producing one record per CDR3 protein. In the table there are 500,000 to 750,000 distinct CDR3 sequences, 12% to 15% of which are singletons. This clonotype showed up many times. The antigen is undetermined. Compared with germline, one end of the junction differs, possibly owing to a read error. The chain uses TRBV5-1 and TRBJ2-5; 8 bases line up with TRBD2. Sequenced material: PBMCs from blood, taken 11 to 12 days after vaccination. The clonotype comes from a man in his forties or fifties who received an inactivated influenza vaccine. The CDR3 coding sequence is TGTGCCAGCAGTTTGGGACTAGGAGAGACCCAGTACTTC. It codes for CASSLGLGETQYF.